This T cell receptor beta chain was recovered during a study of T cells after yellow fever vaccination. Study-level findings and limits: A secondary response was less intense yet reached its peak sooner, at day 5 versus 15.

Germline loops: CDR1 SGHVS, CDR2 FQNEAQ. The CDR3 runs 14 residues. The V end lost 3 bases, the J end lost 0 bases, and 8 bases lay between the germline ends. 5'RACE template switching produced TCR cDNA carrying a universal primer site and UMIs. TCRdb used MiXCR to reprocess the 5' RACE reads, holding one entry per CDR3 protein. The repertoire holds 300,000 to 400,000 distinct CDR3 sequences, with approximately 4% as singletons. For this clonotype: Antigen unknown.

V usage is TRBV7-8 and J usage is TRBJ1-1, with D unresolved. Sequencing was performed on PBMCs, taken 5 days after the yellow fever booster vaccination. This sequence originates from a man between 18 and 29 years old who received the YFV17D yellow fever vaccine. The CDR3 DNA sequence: TGTGCCAGCAGCTTCCGGAGCATGAACACTGAAGCTTTCTTT. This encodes CASSFRSMNTEAFF.